This T cell receptor beta chain was retrieved from a study of T-cell memory formation after mild COVID-19. Notes on the study in general: Pre-infection memory already had some responding clones, implying cross-reactive memory joined. Shrinking CD4+ clones resided mostly in CM and EM, and CD8+ ones in EMRA.

This clonotype was detected a few times. The antigen is undetermined. MiXCR was run by TCRdb on the 5' RACE reads, yielding one entry per CDR3 protein. The data hold over 300,000 distinct CDR3 sequences, with around a fifth observed a single time. The ends were cut back, 6 bases at V and 4 bases at J, with 16 bases in the middle. The CDR3 covers 15 residues. Sequenced sample: PBMCs or a T cell subset sorted from them (not recorded which). The V and J genes are TRBV12-3 or TRBV12-4 and TRBJ1-3; D is ambiguous. The receptor was isolated from a man between 18 and 35 years old who had mild COVID-19 (a few samples of this study predate the infection). Cell type and time point are not known. The DNA for the CDR3 is TGTGCCAGCAGGCGAAACCTGGTGGACGGAAACACCATATATTTT. Its translation is CASRRNLVDGNTIYF.